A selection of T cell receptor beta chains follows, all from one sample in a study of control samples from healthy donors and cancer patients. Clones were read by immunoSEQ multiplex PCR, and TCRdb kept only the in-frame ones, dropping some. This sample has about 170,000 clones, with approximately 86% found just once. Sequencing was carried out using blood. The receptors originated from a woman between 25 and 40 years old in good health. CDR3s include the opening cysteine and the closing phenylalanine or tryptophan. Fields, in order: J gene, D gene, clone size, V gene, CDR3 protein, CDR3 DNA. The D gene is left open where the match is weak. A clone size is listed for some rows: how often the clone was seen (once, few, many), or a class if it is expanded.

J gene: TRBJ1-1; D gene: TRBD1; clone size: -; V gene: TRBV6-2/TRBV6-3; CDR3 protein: CASTPATGTNTEAFF; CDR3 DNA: TGTGCCAGCACCCCGGCGACAGGGACGAACACTGAAGCTTTCTTT
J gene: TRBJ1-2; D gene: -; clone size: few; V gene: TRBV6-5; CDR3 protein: CASSYGSGSGYTF; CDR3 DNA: TGTGCCAGCAGTTACGGGTCAGGGAGCGGCTACACCTTC
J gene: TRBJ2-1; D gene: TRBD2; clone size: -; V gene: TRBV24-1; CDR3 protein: CATSGRLAGRGRDEQFF; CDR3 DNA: TGTGCCACCAGTGGCAGACTAGCGGGGAGGGGTAGGGATGAGCAGTTCTTC
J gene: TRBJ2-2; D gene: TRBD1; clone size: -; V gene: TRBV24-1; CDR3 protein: CATMGTGGERNTGELFF; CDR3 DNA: TGTGCCACCATGGGGACAGGCGGGGAAAGGAACACCGGGGAGCTGTTTTTT
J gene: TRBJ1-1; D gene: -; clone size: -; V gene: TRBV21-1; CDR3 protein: CASSKTPWGQQAFF; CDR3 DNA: TGTGCCAGCTCCAAGACCCCCTGGGGGCAGCAAGCTTTCTTT
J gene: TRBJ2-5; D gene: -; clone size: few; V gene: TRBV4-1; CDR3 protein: CASSQDAGGGQYQETQYF; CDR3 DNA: TGCGCCAGCAGCCAAGATGCTGGGGGCGGACAATACCAAGAGACCCAGTACTTC
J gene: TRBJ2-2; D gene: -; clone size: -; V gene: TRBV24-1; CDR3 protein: CAAAGIRGKNTGELFF; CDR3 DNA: TGTGCCGCCGCGGGGATCCGAGGCAAGAACACCGGGGAGCTGTTTTTT
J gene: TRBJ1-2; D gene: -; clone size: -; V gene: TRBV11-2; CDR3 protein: CASSFAGREYTF; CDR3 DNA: TGTGCCAGCAGCTTTGCTGGGCGCGAATACACCTTC
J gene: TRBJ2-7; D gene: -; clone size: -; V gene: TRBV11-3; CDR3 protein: CASSPTGAYEQYF; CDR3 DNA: TGTGCCAGCAGCCCGACAGGAGCCTACGAGCAGTACTTC
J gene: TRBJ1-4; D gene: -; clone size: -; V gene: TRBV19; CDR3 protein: CASSLNSNEKLFF; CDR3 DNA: TGTGCCAGTAGCCTAAACAGTAATGAAAAACTGTTTTTT
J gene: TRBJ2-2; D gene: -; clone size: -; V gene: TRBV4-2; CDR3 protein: CASSQEIGSGELFF; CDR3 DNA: TGTGCCAGCAGCCAAGAAATCGGTTCAGGGGAGCTGTTTTTT
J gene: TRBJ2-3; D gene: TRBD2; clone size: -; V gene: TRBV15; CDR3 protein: CATSGGPQGLAGELDTQYF; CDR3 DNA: TGTGCCACCAGCGGAGGACCCCAAGGACTAGCGGGAGAGCTGGATACGCAGTATTTT
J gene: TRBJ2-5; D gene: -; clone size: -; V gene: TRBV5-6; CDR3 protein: CASSLAELGTQYF; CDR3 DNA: TGTGCCAGCAGCTTAGCAGAACTAGGGACCCAGTACTTC
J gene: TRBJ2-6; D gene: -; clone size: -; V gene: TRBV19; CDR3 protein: CASSIFGLRGANVLTF; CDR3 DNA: TGTGCCAGTAGTATTTTTGGGCTCAGGGGGGCCAACGTCCTGACTTTC
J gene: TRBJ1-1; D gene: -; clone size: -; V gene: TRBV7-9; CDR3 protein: CASSPGGSTEAFF; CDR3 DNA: TGTGCCAGCAGCCCGGGGGGGAGCACTGAAGCTTTCTTT
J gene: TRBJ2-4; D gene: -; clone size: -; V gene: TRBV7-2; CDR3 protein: CASSLGLDSILAKNIQYF; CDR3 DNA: TGTGCCAGCAGCCTGGGTCTTGATTCAATCCTAGCCAAAAACATTCAGTACTTC
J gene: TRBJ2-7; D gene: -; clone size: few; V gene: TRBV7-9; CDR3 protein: CASSRGTYEQYF; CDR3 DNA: TGTGCCAGCAGCCGCGGGACCTACGAGCAGTACTTC
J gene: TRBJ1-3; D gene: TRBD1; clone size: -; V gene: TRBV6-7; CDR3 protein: CASSPPGQDGNTIYF; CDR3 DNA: TGTGCCAGCAGTCCCCCCGGACAGGATGGAAACACCATATATTTT
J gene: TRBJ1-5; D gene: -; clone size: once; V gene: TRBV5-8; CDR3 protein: CASSLFTAGDQPQHF; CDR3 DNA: TGTGCCAGCAGCTTGTTTACGGCAGGGGATCAGCCCCAGCATTTT
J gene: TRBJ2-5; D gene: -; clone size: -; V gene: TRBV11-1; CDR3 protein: CASSSLTAQETQYF; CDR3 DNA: TGTGCCAGCAGCTCGCTGACGGCCCAAGAGACCCAGTACTTC
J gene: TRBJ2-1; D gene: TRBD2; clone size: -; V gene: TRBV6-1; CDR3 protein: CASSELAGSYNEQFF; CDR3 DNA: TGTGCCAGCAGTGAATTAGCGGGCTCCTACAATGAGCAGTTCTTC
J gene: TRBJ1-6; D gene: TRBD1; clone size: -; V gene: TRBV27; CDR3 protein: CASRARGQNSPLHF; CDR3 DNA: TGTGCCAGCAGGGCCAGGGGGCAAAATTCACCCCTCCACTTT
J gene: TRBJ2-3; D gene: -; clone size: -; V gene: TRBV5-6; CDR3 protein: CASSLLWGDSTDTQYF; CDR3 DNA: TGTGCCAGCAGCTTGCTGTGGGGGGATAGCACAGATACGCAGTATTTT